This T cell receptor beta chain was sequenced during a study of T-cell reconstitution after alpha-beta-depleted transplantation in children. A TCRbeta library incorporating unique molecular identifiers was prepared. MiXCR was run by TCRdb on the PCR reads, yielding one entry per CDR3 protein. The data hold around 580,000 distinct CDR3 sequences, with about a quarter observed a single time. About this clonotype: Antigen specificity is unknown.

Findings and limits, study-wide: Where some patients showed high TCRbeta diversity at day 60, it came from recipient T cells and thymic progenitors that had survived.

The receptor's source is a boy in the first two years of life with Wiskott-Aldrich syndrome, due to receive a stem cell transplant. Source: PBMCs, taken before TCRalphabeta/CD19-depleted stem cell transplant.

As DNA, the CDR3 is TGTGCCAGCAGTTCCTCTAGGTCCCGGTACCAAGAGACCCAGTACTTC. Its protein is CASSSSRSRYQETQYF. The chain recombines TRBV28 with TRBJ2-5; D remains unclear. The CDR3 covers 16 residues. The V gene's germline CDR1 is MDHEN and CDR2 SYDVKM. Trimming removed 4 bases from V and 0 bases from J, with 15 bases in between.